Included here is one TCR beta chain sequence, with context. This clone came up once. What this receptor recognizes is not known. Per-nucleotide qualities are absent, and no much larger clonotype sits a single base away. The method behind the library was the immunoSEQ multiplex PCR assay. For the multiplex PCR, a mixture combining 60 forward primers for TCR Vbeta segments and 13 reverse primers for TCR Jbeta segments was used. Amplification of the CDR3 region of rearranged TCR beta genes was performed with a multiplex PCR assay on genomic DNA. On the Illumina HiSeq System, the amplified TCR beta libraries were sequenced as 87-base-pair reads. Per the source publication's procedure: A later analysis counted approximately 76 million unique TCR beta chains across the 650 to 700 repertoires, and some 12 million of these chains were shared by at least two donors. Raw reads were error-corrected and collapsed into unique sequences with a nearest-neighbor algorithm that merged closely related sequences to remove PCR and sequencing errors. Alignment of CDR3 sequences to IMGT reference sequences was used to assign V, D and J gene segments. Each retained sequence needed at least a six-nucleotide match to both a V gene segment and a J gene segment. Rearrangements were called productive when the CDR3 lacked stop codons and stayed in frame with V and J; all others were non-productive. Following IMGT convention, CDR3 was defined as the stretch from the second conserved V-encoded cysteine up to the conserved J-encoded phenylalanine. In an earlier analysis of some 550 of the donors, sequences lacking an unambiguous match to a single V gene segment were excluded. In an earlier analysis of more than 500 of the donors, a V segment was called functional when productive rearrangements were above 56.7%, and segregating when the standard deviation between donors exceeded 5%. A statistical classification framework was built for diagnosing cytomegalovirus status from the catalog of TCR beta chain sequences. In a later analysis, V and J genes were assigned by comparing TCR nucleotide sequences against IMGT/GENE-DB human TR gene sequences. In a later analysis, CDR3 sequences and most-parsimonious VDJ recombination scenarios were assigned using the TCRdist pipeline. In a later analysis, every TCR beta chain was defined by the combination of its CDR3 amino acid sequence and its V-gene family, and reads without a unique V-gene family were dropped. In a later analysis, 450 to 600 highly shared, low-generation-probability nucleotide sequences were removed to address suspected cross-contamination and a sequencing artifact. For each public chain, a later analysis derived a clonal expansion index from normalized ranks of inferred template counts within each repertoire. Generation probabilities in a later analysis came from a VDJ recombination model fitted to out-of-frame rearrangements, and those results were checked against IGoR. Hypergeometric tests were used in a later analysis to score TCR-TCR, TCR-HLA and TCR-CMV co-occurrence, with a repertoire-size bias correction applied to the TCR pairs. To estimate false discovery rates, a later analysis permuted the HLA or CMV assignments 20 times. In a later analysis, co-occurring TCRs were grouped using DBSCAN, with TCRdist sequence similarity added in when clustering inside HLA-allele-positive subsets. Repertoires with fewer than 30,000 or more than 120,000 public chains were left out of co-occurrence clustering, as were five repertoires with anomalous nucleotide sharing. Here the immuneACCESS table is served through TCRdb, limited to in-frame sequences with V and J called. Missing clones are a known gap in these copies; in checked studies unresolved V genes cover under half, and the rest lacks a known reason. For V, J and clone size, that table is used; D and trimming come from the DNA. This sample comprises some 140,000 clones, over 75% of them detected only once. Of the sample, about 4.5% is held by the ten largest clones.

From cysteine to phenylalanine, the CDR3 is 15 amino acids long. Only CDR3 DNA is held: 45 bases, read in frame from base 1. The germline V gene provides CDR1 MNHEY and CDR2 SVGAGI. Trimming takes 0 bases from V and 4 bases from J, and the germline ends sit 9 bases apart. The source of the sample is a study of cytomegalovirus exposure and HLA in healthy donors (dated 2017 in TCRdb). Regarding the research as a whole: In an earlier analysis of some 610 of the donors, 250 to 350 Gb of sequence data and 95 million to 130 million unique TCR beta sequences from 150 million to 200 million T cells were reported. An early release that covered about 640 HLA-typed donors contained approximately 300 gigabases of sequencing data and some 87 million unique TCR sequences. Rather than using new phenotypic data, the later analysis identified candidate immune exposures from TCR beta sequences and from how often those sequences occurred across donors. Across about 370 genotyped donors of the cohort, an average of about 250,000 unique TCR beta nucleotide sequences per donor were sequenced, and approximately 17% of those sequences were non-productive. All discovery cohort repertoires had been generated using a single sequencing platform. Typing coverage varied by locus: about 620-640 donors for A, B, C, DRB1 and DQB1; more than 500 for DQA1; about 600 for DPA1; about 450 for DPB1. About five DR-DQ haplotypes were handled as single units for association and clustering, since linkage in the cohort was strong. Donor age, sex, ethnicity and CMV serostatus were compiled alongside the repertoire data. The study used immunosequencing to profile the T cell repertoires of more than 650 subjects and linked those repertoires to cytomegalovirus serostatus. Of the roughly 400 genotyped donors, 75% to 85% were placed in the genetic ancestry cluster associated with self-reported Caucasian donors. The study aimed to test whether cataloging public T cell receptors could reveal signatures of past pathogen exposure. To predict cytomegalovirus infection status, the study combined high-throughput TCR immunosequencing, statistical association of individual TCRs with disease status, and machine learning. HLA typing included class I and class II loci at four-digit resolution. In an earlier analysis of roughly 580 of the donors, high-throughput TCR beta sequencing was used to judge whether each TCR beta V gene segment behaved as functional or pseudogenic. To study patterns of TCR occurrence, a later analysis re-analyzed previously published TCR beta repertoires from under 750 donors and added high-resolution HLA genotyping. In addition to the first cohort of approximately 650 subjects, a separate validation cohort of over 90 different subjects was used. A later genetic analysis used genome-wide SNP genotypes for about 65% of the roughly 700 donors, treating that subset as a discovery cohort.

What the study reported, not specific to this receptor: Some IMGT-functional V segments, including TRBV6-2 and TRBV6-3, could not be distinguished by the 87-base-pair reads and were therefore excluded. Linkage disequilibrium might explain the correlated functional status among segregating V segments, but an unknown experimental factor could not be excluded. The sequencing pipeline was judged likely to have produced a cluster of highly shared sequence variants as a technical artifact. A total of fewer than 200 TCR beta chains were listed by the study as associated with cytomegalovirus. A later analysis found that HLA-associated TCR beta chains were more clonally expanded and had lower generation probabilities than equally common non-associated chains. In this cohort, only TCR beta chains were sequenced, and detectable features were limited by the absence of alpha or paired-chain data. A later genetic analysis associated a missense DCLRE1C variant with V-gene and J-gene trimming of TCR beta chains, and an independent cohort replicated the association. A later analysis associated about 17,000 TCR beta sequences with specific HLA alleles at a false discovery rate of 0.05. Roughly uniform sequencing depth across donors was assumed in presence/absence analyses, although this assumption may not hold. A few of the identified cytomegalovirus-associated TCR beta chains were confirmed in vitro to be specific for cytomegalovirus antigens. According to a later analysis, parvovirus B19, influenza, CMV and Epstein-Barr virus appeared linked to several top co-occurrence clusters. According to a later genetic analysis, donors in an Asian-associated ancestry cluster had fewer N-insertions in productive TCRs than the roughly 670-donor mean. Across donors, most TCR sequences were observed very rarely, whereas some public TCRs were present in many individuals. Approximately 18 rarely observed V segments, including chromosome 9 orphons, were excluded from the earlier analysis of approximately 600 of the donors because counts were too low. In an earlier analysis of about 600 of the donors, most TCR beta V segments appeared in productive rearrangements about 87% or about 30% of the time, broadly matching IMGT annotations. In a later analysis, the rate of TCR association differed among HLA loci, with DRB1 alleles having the most associated TCRs and HLA-C alleles having the fewest. When HLA alleles, especially DR and DQ, strongly co-occurred, TCR associations were difficult to assign to individual alleles. A further reported finding was that TCR beta sequences accurately predicted the HLA-A and HLA-B alleles for most subjects in the first cohort. Because HLA typing was unavailable for some donors at each locus, only the typed subset was used in association tests. According to the authors, the approach could potentially be generalized to other disease states and immunological phenotypes. CMV serostatus was the only immune exposure information available for the cohort. Most CMV-associated TCR beta chains appeared to be HLA-restricted in a later analysis, and the HLA associations seemed to be driven largely by CMV exposure. In both the original and validation cohorts, the classifier was reported to diagnose cytomegalovirus status with high specificity and sensitivity.

The cohort consisted of approximately 690 healthy bone marrow donors. At the time of sampling, all cohort members were nominally healthy, though unrecorded immune exposures were likely present. CMV serostatus was positive for roughly 290 and negative for about half of the 666 cohort members, and was not recorded for this donor. A peripheral blood sample was collected from each donor, and TCR beta sequencing was performed on peripheral blood mononuclear cells. Genomic DNA was extracted from the blood cell samples with the Qiagen DNeasy Blood Extraction Kit. The receptor was derived from a man under 40 in good health. The chain uses TRBV6-5 and TRBJ2-2; the D segment cannot be called with confidence. Sequenced material: PBMCs. CDR3 reads: CASSYSWSGTGELFF. The nucleotide sequence is TGTGCCAGCAGTTACTCTTGGTCGGGCACCGGGGAGCTGTTTTTT.